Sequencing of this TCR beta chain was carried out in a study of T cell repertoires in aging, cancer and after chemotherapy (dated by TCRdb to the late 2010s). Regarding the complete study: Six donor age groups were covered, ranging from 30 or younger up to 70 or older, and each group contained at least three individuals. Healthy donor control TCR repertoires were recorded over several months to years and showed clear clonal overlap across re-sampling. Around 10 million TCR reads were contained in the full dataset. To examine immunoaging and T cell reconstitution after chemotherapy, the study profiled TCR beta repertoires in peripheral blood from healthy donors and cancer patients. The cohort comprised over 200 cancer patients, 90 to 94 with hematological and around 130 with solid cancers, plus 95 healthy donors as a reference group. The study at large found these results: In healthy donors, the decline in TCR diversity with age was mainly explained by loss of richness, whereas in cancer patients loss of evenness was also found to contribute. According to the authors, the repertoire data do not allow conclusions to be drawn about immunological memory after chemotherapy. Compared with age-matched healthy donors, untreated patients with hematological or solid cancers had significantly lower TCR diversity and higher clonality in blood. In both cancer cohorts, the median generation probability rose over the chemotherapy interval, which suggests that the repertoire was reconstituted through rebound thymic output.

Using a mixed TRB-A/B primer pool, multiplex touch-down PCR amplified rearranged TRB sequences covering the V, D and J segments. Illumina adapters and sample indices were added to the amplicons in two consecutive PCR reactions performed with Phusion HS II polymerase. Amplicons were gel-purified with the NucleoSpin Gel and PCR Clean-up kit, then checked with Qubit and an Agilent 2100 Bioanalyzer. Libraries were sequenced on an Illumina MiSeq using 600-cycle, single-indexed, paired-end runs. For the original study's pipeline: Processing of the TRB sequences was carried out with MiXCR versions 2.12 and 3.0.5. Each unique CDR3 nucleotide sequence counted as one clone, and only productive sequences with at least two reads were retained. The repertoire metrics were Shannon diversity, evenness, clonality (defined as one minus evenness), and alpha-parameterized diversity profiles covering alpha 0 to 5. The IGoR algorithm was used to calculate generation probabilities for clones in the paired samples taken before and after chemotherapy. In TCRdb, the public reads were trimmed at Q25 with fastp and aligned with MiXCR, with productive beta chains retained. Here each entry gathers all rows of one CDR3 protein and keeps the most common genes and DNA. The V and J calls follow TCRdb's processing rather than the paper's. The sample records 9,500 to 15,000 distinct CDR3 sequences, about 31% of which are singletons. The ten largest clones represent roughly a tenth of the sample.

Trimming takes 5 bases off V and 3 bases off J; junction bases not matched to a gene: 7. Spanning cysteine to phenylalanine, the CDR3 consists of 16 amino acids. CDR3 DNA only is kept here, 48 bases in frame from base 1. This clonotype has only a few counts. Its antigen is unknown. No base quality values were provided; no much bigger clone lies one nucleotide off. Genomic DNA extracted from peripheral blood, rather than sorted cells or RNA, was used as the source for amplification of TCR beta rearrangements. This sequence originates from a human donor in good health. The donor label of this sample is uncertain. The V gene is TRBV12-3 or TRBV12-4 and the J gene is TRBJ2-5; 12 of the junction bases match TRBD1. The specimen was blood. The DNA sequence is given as TGTGCCAGCAGTCTACCGGGACAGGGGGCTGAAGAGACCCAGTACTTC. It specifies CASSLPGQGAEETQYF.